The 6 T cell receptor beta chains reported below all come from one sample, sequenced in a study of T cell responses to AZD1222 COVID-19 vaccine. TCRdb keeps only in-frame clones here, not all; method: immunoSEQ multiplex PCR. The sample has over 100,000 clones, over 75% seen once; the top ten hold under 25%. Sequencing used peripheral blood, obtained on day 0 of AZD1222 vaccination. Receptor source: an adult in good health.

The chain links TRBV11-3 to TRBJ2-1; TRBD1 matches 11 bases. The CDR3 is 14 residues long. From germline, CDR1 is SGHNT and CDR2 YENEEA. V was pared by 5 bases and J by 7 bases, with 4 bases of the junction left unmatched. The CDR3 DNA reads as TGTGCCAGCAGCAGCCGGGACAGGGGGAATGAGCAGTTCTTC. It yields the protein CASSSRDRGNEQFF.

The chain employs TRBV19 and TRBJ1-1; the D gene is possibly TRBD1 (5 bases). The germline V gene encodes CDR1 LNHDA and CDR2 SQIVND (reference sequence). This CDR3 contains 12 residues. V was clipped by 7 bases and J by 7 bases, with 13 bases between them. Here the CDR3 reads CASMGREGEAFF. The DNA for the CDR3 is TGTGCCAGTATGGGCAGGGAGGGTGAAGCTTTCTTT.

The rearrangement uses TRBV10-2 and TRBJ2-2, with 8 bases aligning to TRBD1. The V segment lost 6 bases and the J segment 1 base; nucleotides outside the gene matches: 7. The V gene's germline CDR1 is WSHSY and CDR2 SAAADI. The CDR3 is 16 residues long. CDR3 region: CASRQTTGGNTGELFF. In nucleotides, the CDR3 is TGCGCCAGCAGGCAGACCACAGGGGGGAACACCGGGGAGCTGTTTTTT.

The chain uses TRBV5-4 and TRBJ1-2, with D maybe TRBD1 (5 bases). Trimming left V 7 bases short and J 4 bases short, with 20 bases between. The CDR3 has 15 amino acids. Germline V gene sequence: CDR1 SGHNT, CDR2 YYREEE (reference sequence). CDR3 DNA sequence: TGTGCCAGCGCTCATTCCCCTGGGGCTACCTATGGCTACACCTTC. Protein: CASAHSPGATYGYTF. The variable domain in full, completed from reference TRBV5-4 and TRBJ1-2, reads ETGVTQSPTHLIKTRGQQVTLRCSSQSGHNTVSWYQQALGQGPQFIFQYYREEENGRGNFPPRFSGLQFPNYSSELNVNALELDDSALYLCASAHSPGATYGYTFGSGTRLTVV.

V is TRBV12-5 and J is TRBJ1-2; D ambiguous. CDR1 is LGHNT and CDR2 is FRNRAP in the germline V gene. This CDR3 comprises 15 residues. Deletions cut 3 bases from V and 8 bases from J, with 19 bases between. CDR3 coding DNA: TGTGCTAGTGGTTTACACCATGGGTCGGTGAGGGGCTACACCTTC. This codes for CASGLHHGSVRGYTF.

V and J are TRBV28 and TRBJ2-7, with unresolved D. Trimming cost V 8 bases and J 0 bases, with 5 bases left between them. The CDR3 is 11 amino acids. Germline V gives CDR1 MDHEN, CDR2 SYDVKM. The DNA of the CDR3 is TGTGCCAGCCAGGACTCCTACGAGCAGTACTTC. Translated, it gives CASQDSYEQYF.